This is a list of T cell receptor beta chains from one sample in a study of shared T cell receptors in the human thymus. Using immunoSEQ multiplex PCR, the repertoire was profiled, and TCRdb retains in-frame clones only, with some absent. This table holds approximately 760,000 clones, 70% to 90% found once. In addition, the sample was reused for a study of human thymus T cells.

What was sequenced was thymocytes. All receptors come from a girl in the first two years of life with a congenital heart defect. Both conserved end residues are part of each CDR3. D genes are given only for firm matches. Size tells how often a clone was seen (once, few, many) or the class of an expanded clone, and some rows leave it out.

once	TRBV9	TRBJ2-1	TRBD2	CASSRGWEGDIAGDEQFF	TGTGCCAGCAGCAGAGGGTGGGAGGGGGATATAGCGGGGGATGAGCAGTTCTTC
.	TRBV27	TRBJ1-5	.	CASSRRRNQPQHF	TGTGCCAGCAGTCGACGGAGGAATCAGCCCCAGCATTTT
.	TRBV21-1	TRBJ2-7	.	CASSTQRYEQYF	TGTGCCAGCAGCACACAGAGATACGAGCAGTACTTC
.	TRBV7-4	TRBJ1-1	TRBD1	CASSLALHEGTVGEAFF	TGTGCCAGCAGCTTAGCGCTACACGAAGGGACAGTCGGGGAAGCTTTCTTT
.	TRBV5-1	TRBJ2-6	TRBD1	CASSLGTVLSGANVLTF	TGCGCCAGCAGCCTGGGGACAGTACTCTCTGGGGCCAACGTCCTGACTTTC
few	TRBV6-5	TRBJ2-1	.	CASKWADEQFF	TGTGCCAGCAAGTGGGCCGATGAGCAGTTCTTC
.	TRBV7-9	TRBJ2-1	.	CASSLIGGDSSYNEQFF	TGTGCCAGCAGCTTAATCGGCGGTGATAGCTCCTACAATGAGCAGTTCTTC
.	TRBV9	TRBJ2-7	TRBD2	CASSEGLADSYEQYF	TGTGCCAGCAGCGAGGGACTAGCGGACTCCTACGAGCAGTACTTC
once	TRBV15	TRBJ1-5	TRBD1	CATSRKTGGRSQPQHF	TGTGCCACCAGCAGGAAGACAGGGGGCCGAAGTCAGCCCCAGCATTTT
.	TRBV4-1	TRBJ2-1	TRBD1	CASSLRQGNEQFF	TGCGCCAGCAGCTTGCGACAGGGCAATGAGCAGTTCTTC
.	TRBV27	TRBJ2-3	TRBD2	CASSPSGGDQTDTQYF	TGTGCCAGCAGTCCCAGCGGGGGGGATCAGACAGATACGCAGTATTTT
.	TRBV6-5	TRBJ1-1	.	CASSPRSPNTEAFF	TGTGCCAGCAGTCCCCGGAGTCCGAACACTGAAGCTTTCTTT
.	TRBV5-6	TRBJ1-1	.	CASSQGKRTTMNLGTEAFF	TGTGCCAGCAGCCAAGGCAAACGGACGACTATGAACTTGGGCACTGAAGCTTTCTTT
.	TRBV7-2	TRBJ2-5	.	CASSCRDPPEETQYF	TGTGCCAGCAGCTGCAGGGATCCCCCCGAAGAGACCCAGTACTTC
few	TRBV27	TRBJ1-6	.	CASSVQRNSPLHF	TGTGCCAGTAGTGTACAGAGAAATTCACCCCTCCACTTT
few	TRBV27	TRBJ1-2	TRBD1	CASKRDRTLYGYTF	TGTGCCAGCAAACGGGACAGAACACTTTATGGCTACACCTTC
.	TRBV9	TRBJ1-2	TRBD1	CASSSRKDRGDGYTF	TGTGCCAGCAGCTCCCGAAAGGACAGGGGTGATGGCTACACCTTC
.	TRBV14	TRBJ1-1	.	CASSQEDSQQQNTEAFF	TGTGCCAGCAGCCAAGAGGACTCTCAACAACAGAACACTGAAGCTTTCTTT
.	TRBV11-2	TRBJ2-7	TRBD1	CASSFGTGSFYEQYF	TGTGCCAGCAGCTTCGGGACAGGGAGCTTCTACGAGCAGTACTTC
.	TRBV28	TRBJ1-2	.	CASSFTAGIDGYTF	TGTGCCAGCAGTTTTACGGCAGGGATCGATGGCTACACCTTC
.	TRBV5-4	TRBJ2-2	.	CASSFRDTTTGELFF	TGTGCCAGCAGCTTTAGGGACACAACCACCGGGGAGCTGTTTTTT
.	TRBV2	TRBJ1-2	.	CASSEARATGLDNYGYTF	TGTGCCAGCAGTGAAGCGCGGGCGACAGGCCTAGATAACTATGGCTACACCTTC
.	TRBV9	TRBJ2-1	TRBD2	CASAEPRNGGGEDEQFF	TGTGCCTCAGCAGAACCTCGGAATGGCGGGGGGGAGGATGAGCAGTTCTTC
.	TRBV7-9	TRBJ1-2	.	CASSLEVAYANYGYTF	TGTGCCAGCAGCTTAGAGGTAGCCTATGCTAACTATGGCTACACCTTC
.	TRBV29-1	TRBJ1-1	.	CSVELQGLGTEAFF	TGCAGCGTTGAACTGCAGGGATTGGGCACTGAAGCTTTCTTT
.	TRBV5-5	TRBJ1-5	.	CASSWSAGTTGDQPQHF	TGTGCCAGCAGCTGGTCGGCAGGTACAACGGGGGATCAGCCCCAGCATTTT
.	TRBV27	TRBJ1-6	.	CASSLVRGIVGSYNSPLHF	TGTGCCAGCAGTTTAGTAAGGGGGATAGTGGGCTCCTATAATTCACCCCTCCACTTT
once	TRBV5-4	TRBJ1-6	TRBD1	CASSFRGYYNSPLHF	TGTGCCAGCAGCTTCAGGGGGTACTATAATTCACCCCTCCACTTT
.	TRBV6-1	TRBJ1-4	.	CASSEFRTARGLGVSATNEKLFF	TGTGCCAGCAGTGAATTCCGGACAGCTAGGGGTTTAGGGGTGAGCGCAACTAATGAAAAACTGTTTTTT
.	TRBV5-1	TRBJ1-1	TRBD1	CASSLDRQGNTEAFF	TGCGCCAGCAGCTTGGACCGACAGGGGAACACTGAAGCTTTCTTT
few	TRBV7-6	TRBJ1-1	.	CASSLVSGQPENTEAFF	TGTGCCAGCAGCTTAGTTTCCGGACAGCCAGAGAACACTGAAGCTTTCTTT
.	TRBV27	TRBJ2-5	TRBD2	CASRGGETQYF	TGTGCCAGCAGGGGGGGGGAGACCCAGTACTTC
.	TRBV11-3	TRBJ1-1	TRBD1	CASSFGQEGPAFF	TGTGCCAGCAGCTTTGGACAGGAGGGGCCGGCTTTCTTT
.	TRBV18	TRBJ2-2	.	CASSPGGNTGELFF	TGTGCCAGCTCACCAGGAGGGAACACCGGGGAGCTGTTTTTT
.	TRBV7-9	TRBJ1-2	.	CASSQSGNNYGYTF	TGTGCCAGCAGCCAGTCAGGGAATAACTATGGCTACACCTTC
.	TRBV2	TRBJ2-7	.	CANVISARLCCYEQYF	TGTGCCAACGTTATCTCCGCCAGGCTGTGCTGCTACGAGCAGTACTTC
.	TRBV5-1	TRBJ1-2	TRBD1	CASSLDNRGAAGNYGYTF	TGCGCCAGCAGCTTGGATAACAGGGGTGCGGCGGGGAACTATGGCTACACCTTC
.	TRBV7-9	TRBJ2-7	TRBD1	CASSYSGTGNEQYF	TGTGCCAGCAGCTATTCCGGGACAGGGAACGAGCAGTACTTC
.	TRBV5-1	TRBJ2-1	TRBD1	CASSRVVSGQGQGEQFF	TGCGCCAGCAGCCGAGTGGTCTCGGGACAGGGGCAAGGGGAGCAGTTCTTC
.	TRBV5-1	TRBJ2-7	.	CASSLAAGTFSSYEQYF	TGCGCCAGCAGCTTGGCCGCGGGCACTTTTAGCTCCTACGAGCAGTACTTC
.	TRBV25-1	TRBJ1-4	.	CASSASHRTVRFEKLFF	TGTGCCAGCAGTGCTAGCCACCGGACAGTTAGATTTGAAAAACTGTTTTTT
.	TRBV10-3	TRBJ2-7	.	CAISESAISFQGEQYF	TGTGCCATCAGTGAATCCGCCATATCCTTTCAGGGCGAGCAGTACTTC
.	TRBV5-6	TRBJ1-4	.	CASSLALYTGQEKLFF	TGTGCCAGCAGCTTGGCGTTGTACACAGGTCAAGAAAAACTGTTTTTT
.	TRBV5-1	TRBJ1-1	.	CASSDPGDTEAFF	TGCGCCAGCAGCGATCCAGGGGACACTGAAGCTTTCTTT
.	TRBV6-5	TRBJ2-7	.	CASSGTPYSYEQYF	TGTGCCAGCAGTGGGACTCCTTACTCCTACGAGCAGTACTTC
.	TRBV7-6	TRBJ1-5	.	CASSPGFSNQPQHF	TGTGCCAGCAGCCCAGGGTTCAGCAATCAGCCCCAGCATTTT